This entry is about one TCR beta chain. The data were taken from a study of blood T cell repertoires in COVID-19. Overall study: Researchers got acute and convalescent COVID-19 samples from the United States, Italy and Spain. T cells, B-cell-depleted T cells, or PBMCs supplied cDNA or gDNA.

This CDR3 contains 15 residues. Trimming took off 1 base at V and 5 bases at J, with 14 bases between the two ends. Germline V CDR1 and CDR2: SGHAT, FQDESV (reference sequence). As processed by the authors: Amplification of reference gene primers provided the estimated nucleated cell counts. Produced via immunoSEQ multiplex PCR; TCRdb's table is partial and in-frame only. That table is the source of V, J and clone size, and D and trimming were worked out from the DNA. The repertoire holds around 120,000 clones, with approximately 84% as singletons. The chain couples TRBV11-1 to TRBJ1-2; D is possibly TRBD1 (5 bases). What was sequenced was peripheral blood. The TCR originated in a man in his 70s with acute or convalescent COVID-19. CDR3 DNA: TGTGCCAGCAGCTTAGAGACAGCGCCGCTTTATGGCTACACCTTC. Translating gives CASSLETAPLYGYTF. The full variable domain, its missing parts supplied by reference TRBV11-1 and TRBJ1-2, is EAEVAQSPRYKITEKSQAVAFWCDPISGHATLYWYRQILGQGPELLVQFQDESVVDDSQLPKDRFSAERLKGVDSTLKIQPAELGDSAMYLCASSLETAPLYGYTFGSGTRLTVV.